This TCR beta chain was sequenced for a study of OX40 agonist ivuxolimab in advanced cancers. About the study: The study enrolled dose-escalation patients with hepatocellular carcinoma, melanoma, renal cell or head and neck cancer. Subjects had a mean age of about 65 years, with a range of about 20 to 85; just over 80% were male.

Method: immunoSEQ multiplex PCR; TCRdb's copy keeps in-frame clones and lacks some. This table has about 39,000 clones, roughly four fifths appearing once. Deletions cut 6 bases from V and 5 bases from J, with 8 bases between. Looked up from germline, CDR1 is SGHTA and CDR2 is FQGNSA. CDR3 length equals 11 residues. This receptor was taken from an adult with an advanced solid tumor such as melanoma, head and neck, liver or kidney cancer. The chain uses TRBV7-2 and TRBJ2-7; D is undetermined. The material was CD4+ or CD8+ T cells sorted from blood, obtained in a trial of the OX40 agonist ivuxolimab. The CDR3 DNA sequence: TGTGCCAGCAGTCCATACGACGAGCAGTACTTC. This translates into CASSPYDEQYF.